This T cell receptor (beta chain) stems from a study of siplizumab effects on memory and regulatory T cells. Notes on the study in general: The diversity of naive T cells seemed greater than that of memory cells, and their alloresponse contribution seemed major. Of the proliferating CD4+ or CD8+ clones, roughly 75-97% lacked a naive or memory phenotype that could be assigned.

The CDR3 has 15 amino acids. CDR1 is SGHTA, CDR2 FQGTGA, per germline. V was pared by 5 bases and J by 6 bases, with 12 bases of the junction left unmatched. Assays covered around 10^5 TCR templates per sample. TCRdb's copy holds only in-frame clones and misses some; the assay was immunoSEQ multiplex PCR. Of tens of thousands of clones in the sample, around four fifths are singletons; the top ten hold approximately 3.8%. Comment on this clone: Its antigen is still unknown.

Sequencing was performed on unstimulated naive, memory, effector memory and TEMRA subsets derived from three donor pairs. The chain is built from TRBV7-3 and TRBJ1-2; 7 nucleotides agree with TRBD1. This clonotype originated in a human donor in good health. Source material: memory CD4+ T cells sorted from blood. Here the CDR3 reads CASSPAAGQMDGYTF. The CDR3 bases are TGTGCCAGCAGCCCCGCGGCGGGACAGATGGATGGCTACACCTTC.